The 29 T cell receptor beta chains below all came from one sample that was sequenced in a study of PD-L1 blockade in urothelial cancer. Assay used: immunoSEQ multiplex PCR; TCRdb lists only in-frame clones, some missing. Of about 52,000 clones listed, roughly 80% were seen once; the top ten hold less than 1.5%. The time point: pretreatment peripheral blood. This sample comprised PBMCs, obtained around atezolizumab (anti-PD-L1) treatment. These receptors all come from a man aged 45-60 years with urothelial cancer.

V gene TRBV10-3 combines with J gene TRBJ2-3, with a tentative D call TRBD1 (6 bases). CDR3 length: 15 amino acids. The germline V gene encodes CDR1 ENHRY and CDR2 SYGVKD. The V gene lost 5 bases and the J gene lost 2 bases, with 14 bases spanning the gap. Here the CDR3 DNA reads TGTGCCATCAGTCCCGGACAGTCCTACACAGATACGCAGTATTTT. Its translation is CAISPGQSYTDTQYF.

The chain uses TRBV27 and TRBJ2-5; 9 nucleotides agree with TRBD1. The CDR3 length is 17 residues. CDR1 MNHEY and CDR2 SMNVEV come from the germline V gene (reference sequence). The V gene end was trimmed by 5 bases and the J gene end by 2 bases; junction bases not matched to a gene: 12. The CDR3: CASSIRDRAKGQETQYF. CDR3 DNA: TGTGCCAGCAGTATCCGGGACAGGGCGAAGGGACAAGAGACCCAGTACTTC.

The chain joins TRBV19 to TRBJ2-7, with TRBD2 identical over 11 bases. Unmatched junction bases numbered 9, after V lost 6 bases and J lost 5 bases. There are 15 residues in the CDR3. In germline, CDR1 is LNHDA, CDR2 SQIVND (reference sequence). CDR3 protein: CASSPTSGSSHEQYF. The CDR3 DNA follows: TGTGCCAGTAGCCCTACTAGCGGGAGTTCCCACGAGCAGTACTTC.

CDR3: CASSESQVADTQYF. CDR3 DNA: TGTGCCAGCAGTGAATCACAGGTGGCAGATACGCAGTATTTT. This rearrangement joins TRBV2 to TRBJ2-3, with D maybe TRBD1 (5 bases). V shed 2 bases and J shed 4 bases, with 10 bases lying between them. The CDR3 loop spans 14 amino acids. Germline V lookup: CDR1 SNHLY, CDR2 FYNNEI. The full variable domain, its missing parts supplied by reference TRBV2 and TRBJ2-3, is EPEVTQTPSHQVTQMGQEVILRCVPISNHLYFYWYRQILGQKVEFLVSFYNNEISEKSEIFDDQFSVERPDGSNFTLKIRSTKLEDSAMYFCASSESQVADTQYFGPGTRLTVL.

The chain employs TRBV11-2 and TRBJ2-2; D is unclear. The germline V gene has CDR1 SGHAT and CDR2 FQNNGV. V lost 1 base, J lost 1 base, and 4 bases lay in between. The CDR3 covers 14 residues. The CDR3 loop reads CASSLGQNTGELFF. The CDR3 DNA reads as TGTGCCAGCAGCTTAGGACAGAACACCGGGGAGCTGTTTTTT.

This clone was counted a few times. The chain uses TRBV6-5 and TRBJ2-3; 9 positions match TRBD1. J gave up 6 bases and V 10 bases, and 11 bases lay outside the gene matches. The CDR3 sequence is 14 residues long. From germline, CDR1 is MNHEY and CDR2 SVGAGI. The CDR3 loop reads CATSRDREGDTQYF. CDR3 DNA: TGTGCCACCTCCCGGGACAGGGAGGGGGATACGCAGTATTTT.

This clone was recorded only once. The genes are TRBV9 and TRBJ2-1, with 14 positions matching TRBD2. Germline CDR1 SGDLS, CDR2 YYNGEE. J was trimmed by 8 bases and V by 4 bases; bases with no gene match: 14. CDR3 length: 18 residues. CDR3 nucleotide sequence: TGTGCCAGCAGCTCGCACACGGGACTAGCGGGGGAGAGGGATGAGCAGTTCTTC. Its protein product is CASSSHTGLAGERDEQFF.

V is TRBV27 and J is TRBJ2-2; 9 bases line up with TRBD1. The germline V gene has CDR1 MNHEY and CDR2 SMNVEV (reference sequence). V gave up 7 bases and J gave up 2 bases; unmatched junction bases: 2. CDR3 length: 14 residues. CDR3: CASKTGGNTGELFF. The CDR3 DNA reads TGTGCCAGCAAAACAGGGGGCAACACCGGGGAGCTGTTTTTT.

In this sample, this clone turned up once. The chain carries TRBV18 and TRBJ2-7; a possible D gene is TRBD2 (5 bases). Germline CDR1 and CDR2: KGHSH and LQKENI. Trimming took off 3 bases at V and 1 base at J, with 10 bases between the two ends. The CDR3 has 14 residues. As DNA, the CDR3 is TGTGCCAGCTCACCTTATCGGGGATCCTACGAGCAGTACTTC. This sequence encodes CASSPYRGSYEQYF.

This clone has just a few counts. The gene calls are TRBV10-1 and TRBJ1-1; TRBD1 matches at 7 bases. This CDR3 has 13 amino acids. Trimming at V came to 6 bases and at J to 1 base, leaving 2 bases not matched to a gene. Germline V gene lookup returns CDR1 WNHNN and CDR2 SYGVQD (reference sequence). The DNA for the CDR3 is TGCGCCAGCAGACAGGGGACGAACACTGAAGCTTTCTTT. Amino acid sequence: CASRQGTNTEAFF.

The chain couples TRBV27 to TRBJ1-2; 7 bases agree with TRBD1. In germline, CDR1 is MNHEY, CDR2 SMNVEV (reference sequence). CDR3 length: 14 amino acids. With V trimmed by 5 bases and J by 4 bases, 7 bases remained unmatched. The CDR3 region has the DNA TGTGCCAGCAGTCGCGGAGGGACAGTCTATGGCTACACCTTC. Its translation: CASSRGGTVYGYTF.

As DNA, the CDR3 is TGTGCCAGCAACGTAAGGGACAGGGATCCTGGAAACACCATATATTTT. This gives the protein CASNVRDRDPGNTIYF. V gene TRBV7-2 combines with J gene TRBJ1-3; 9 bases are shared with TRBD1. J gave up 2 bases and V 7 bases, and 9 bases lay outside the gene matches. The CDR3 contains 16 residues. Per germline, CDR1 SGHTA and CDR2 FQGNSA.

V is TRBV27 and J is TRBJ2-1; 14 nucleotides line up with TRBD2. V was pared by 3 bases and J by 9 bases, with 4 bases of the junction left unmatched. The CDR3 runs to 15 residues. Germline V gene sequence: CDR1 MNHEY, CDR2 SMNVEV (reference sequence). CDR3 coding DNA: TGTGCCAGCAGTTTGGGGACTAGCGGGAGAAGTGAGCAGTTCTTC. Translated, it gives CASSLGTSGRSEQFF.

This clone has a handful of counts. The chain links TRBV19 to TRBJ2-7; TRBD1 matches 11 bases. Germline CDR1 reads LNHDA; CDR2 reads SQIVND (reference sequence). The CDR3 consists of 16 residues. The V segment lost 4 bases and the J segment 3 bases; nucleotides outside the gene matches: 8. CDR3 bases: TGTGCCAGTAGTACCCTACCCGGGACAGGGGGCTACGAGCAGTACTTC. This gives the protein CASSTLPGTGGYEQYF.

The chain uses TRBV5-1 and TRBJ1-5, with TRBD1 matching 7 bases. V lost 4 bases and J lost 4; bases outside the gene matches: 2. The germline gives CDR1 SGHRS, CDR2 YFSETQ. CDR3 length equals 13 residues. CDR3 in DNA: TGCGCCAGCAGCAAACAGGGGAATCAGCCCCAGCATTTT. Amino acid sequence: CASSKQGNQPQHF.

This chain joins TRBV2 and TRBJ1-6; 10 bases align to TRBD1. This CDR3 contains 16 residues. Germline CDR1 SNHLY, CDR2 FYNNEI. V was clipped by 4 bases and J by 6 bases; unmatched bases: 6. Here the CDR3 reads CASSGGTGVFNSPLHF. CDR3 coding DNA: TGTGCCAGCAGTGGGGGGACAGGGGTCTTTAATTCACCCCTCCACTTT.

This clone was observed a few times. This CDR3 is CASSPESAQSTDTQYF. CDR3 sequence (DNA): TGTGCCAGCAGCCCTGAAAGCGCCCAGAGCACAGATACGCAGTATTTT. The chain recombines TRBV6-6 with TRBJ2-3; D remains unclear. Germline CDR1 is MNHNY and CDR2 is SVGAGI (reference sequence). V shed 6 bases and J shed 0 bases, with 16 bases lying between them. CDR3 length: 16 amino acids.

This sequence joins TRBV2 and TRBJ2-7; 9 bases agree with TRBD1. The ends lost 6 bases at V and 0 bases at J; junction bases unmatched: 3. The CDR3 runs to 14 residues. Germline CDR1 SNHLY, CDR2 FYNNEI. The CDR3 here is CASRGQGYSYEQYF. DNA for the CDR3: TGTGCCAGCAGGGGACAGGGTTACTCCTACGAGCAGTACTTC.

The CDR3 nucleotides read TGTGCCTGGAATCCAGGGACTAGCGGGATCGCCGGGGAGCTGTTTTTT. It yields the protein CAWNPGTSGIAGELFF. The chain recombines TRBV30 with TRBJ2-2, with 13 bases matching TRBD2. This CDR3 has 16 residues. V shed 4 bases and J 6 bases; nucleotides not matched to a gene: 8. Germline values: CDR1 GTSNPN, CDR2 SVGIG (reference sequence). The full variable domain, in which reference TRBV30 and TRBJ2-2 provide the parts outside the CDR3, is SQTIHQWPATLVQPVGSPLSLECTVEGTSNPNLYWYRQAAGRGLQLLFYSVGIGQISSEVPQNLSASRPQDRQFILSSKKLLLSDSGFYLCAWNPGTSGIAGELFFGEGSRLTVL.

The chain joins TRBV19 to TRBJ1-4; a weak D match, TRBD1 (6 bases). Trimming removed 2 bases from V and 8 bases from J, with 12 bases in between. Germline assignment: CDR1 LNHDA and CDR2 SQIVND (reference sequence). This CDR3 comprises 14 residues. In DNA form, the CDR3 reads TGTGCCAGTAGTATACAGGGGCCCTCGGAAAAACTGTTTTTT. Its translation: CASSIQGPSEKLFF.

The CDR3 protein is CASSENSSGNTIYF. The CDR3 DNA reads as TGTGCCAGTAGTGAGAATAGCTCTGGAAACACCATATATTTT. V usage is TRBV19 and J usage is TRBJ1-3; D is unclear. The CDR3 totals 14 residues. Germline V gives CDR1 LNHDA, CDR2 SQIVND (reference sequence). V lost 5 bases, J lost 0 bases, and 8 bases lay in between.

This clone was counted between two and nine times. The J gene is TRBJ2-7, the V gene TRBV7-6, with TRBD2 identical over 11 bases. Germline V gene lookup returns CDR1 SGHVS and CDR2 FNYEAQ. J lost 4 bases, V lost 5 bases, and 7 bases had no gene match. The CDR3 sequence is 15 residues long. The chain's CDR3 is CASSPKRLAGYEQYF. Written as DNA, the CDR3 is TGTGCCAGCAGCCCAAAACGACTAGCGGGATACGAGCAGTACTTC.

In its sample, this clone was seen a few times. The chain joins TRBV30 to TRBJ1-5; D may be TRBD1 (5 bases). The CDR3 totals 14 residues. Germline CDR1 reads GTSNPN; CDR2 reads SVGIG (reference sequence). V lost 4 bases and J 9 bases, leaving 19 bases between the germline ends. The DNA of the CDR3 is TGTGCCTGGACTCGGACACCCTACTTAGGGCCCCAGCATTTT. It specifies CAWTRTPYLGPQHF.

The rearrangement links TRBV27 to TRBJ1-3; 8 nucleotides agree with TRBD1. The trim removed 5 bases at V and 2 bases at J, leaving 5 bases unmatched. Germline CDR1 reads MNHEY; CDR2 reads SMNVEV (reference sequence). This CDR3 has 15 amino acids. The CDR3 protein is CASSPWTGTGNTIYF. The DNA of the CDR3 is TGTGCCAGCAGTCCCTGGACAGGGACTGGAAACACCATATATTTT.

This clone was picked up one time. V gene TRBV7-9 combines with J gene TRBJ1-5, with D perhaps matching TRBD1 (6 bases). The CDR3 is 16 amino acids. Germline V gene lookup returns CDR1 SEHNR and CDR2 FQNEAQ (reference sequence). Trimming removed 6 bases from V and 4 bases from J, with 19 bases in between. This CDR3 reads CASSQGWAGANQPQHF. Written as DNA, the CDR3 is TGTGCCAGCAGTCAGGGGTGGGCAGGGGCAAATCAGCCCCAGCATTTT.

The chain uses TRBV7-2 and TRBJ2-3; 7 bases line up with TRBD2. The CDR3 is made up of 17 amino acids. The germline V gene encodes CDR1 SGHTA and CDR2 FQGNSA. Trimming took 5 bases from V and 3 from J; bases not matched to a gene: 14. The CDR3 protein is CASSPLSTSVVTDTQYF. The CDR3 bases are TGTGCCAGCAGCCCCTTAAGTACTAGCGTAGTTACAGATACGCAGTATTTT. The entire variable domain, with the rest obtained from reference TRBV7-2 and TRBJ2-3, is as follows: GAGVSQSPSNKVTEKGKDVELRCDPISGHTALYWYRQSLGQGLEFLIYFQGNSAPDKSGLPSDRFSAERTGGSVSTLTIQRTQQEDSAVYLCASSPLSTSVVTDTQYFGPGTRLTVL.

The gene calls are TRBV29-1 and TRBJ2-5; D is unclear. Germline assignment: CDR1 SQVTM and CDR2 ANQGSEA. The CDR3 extends over 11 amino acids. V was clipped by 6 bases and J by 2 bases, with 7 bases between them. The CDR3 DNA reads as TGCAGCGTCCTAGTGCAAGAGACCCAGTACTTC. This gives the protein CSVLVQETQYF. The full variable domain, with the rest looked up from reference TRBV29-1 and TRBJ2-5, is SAVISQKPSRDICQRGTSLTIQCQVDSQVTMMFWYRQQPGQSLTLIATANQGSEATYESGFVIDKFPISRPNLTFSTLTVSNMSPEDSSIYLCSVLVQETQYFGPGTRLLVL.

The rearrangement links TRBV7-2 to TRBJ2-7; unclear D gene. Germline assignment: CDR1 SGHTA and CDR2 FQGNSA. The V end was cut by 4 bases, the J end by 4 bases, with 14 bases between. The CDR3 spans 14 residues. Here the CDR3 DNA reads TGTGCCAGCAGCTCTCCAACCTTAGTGTACGAGCAGTACTTC. It codes for CASSSPTLVYEQYF. Full variable domain (missing parts from reference TRBV7-2 and TRBJ2-7): GAGVSQSPSNKVTEKGKDVELRCDPISGHTALYWYRQSLGQGLEFLIYFQGNSAPDKSGLPSDRFSAERTGGSVSTLTIQRTQQEDSAVYLCASSSPTLVYEQYFGPGTRLTVT.

The chain couples TRBV7-9 to TRBJ2-4; 10 nucleotides line up with TRBD1. The CDR3 has 15 residues. Germline V CDR1 and CDR2: SEHNR, FQNEAQ (reference sequence). The V segment lost 4 bases and the J segment 6 bases; nucleotides outside the gene matches: 6. The DNA of the CDR3 is TGTGCCAGCAGCTCTCCGGGACAGGGGCCAAACATTCAGTACTTC. Protein product: CASSSPGQGPNIQYF.